Listed below are T cell receptor beta chains from one sample, sequenced in a study of T cells in localized non-small cell lung cancer. Libraries were prepared by immunoSEQ multiplex PCR; TCRdb keeps only in-frame clonotypes and omits some of them. The table includes roughly 1,700 clones, 22% detected once. The source material was normal lung tissue next to the tumor, sampled before any cancer treatment. Receptors were obtained from a man aged 40 to 69 with stage II lung adenocarcinoma. The CDR3 runs from the conserved cysteine through the conserved F or W. Fields, in order: J gene, D gene, V gene, clone size, CDR3 DNA, CDR3 protein. D genes are given only for firm matches. Not all rows give a size; the values are once, few, many and, for expanded clones, a class.

TRBJ2-7	.	TRBV29-1	.	TGCAGCGTGAGCCAGGGGAGGACCTACGAGCAGTACTTC	CSVSQGRTYEQYF
TRBJ2-1	.	TRBV6-8	large	TGTGCCAGCAGCGAAAGGATTAATGAGCAGTTCTTC	CASSERINEQFF
TRBJ1-6	TRBD1	TRBV9	.	TGTGCCAGCGGGCTGGCGGGACAGGGGGATTCACCCCTCCACTTT	CASGLAGQGDSPLHF
TRBJ1-3	.	TRBV25-1	few	TGTGCCAGCAGTGAATCAGGGTCCGGAGGAAACACCATATATTTT	CASSESGSGGNTIYF
TRBJ1-2	TRBD1	TRBV4-1	.	TGCGCCAGCAGCCAACCAACCCGGGGACAGGGGTATGGCTACACCTTC	CASSQPTRGQGYGYTF
TRBJ1-3	.	TRBV7-2	many	TGTGCCAGCAGCTTTGACGTACAAAACACCATATATTTT	CASSFDVQNTIYF
TRBJ1-5	.	TRBV11-3	medium-sized	TGTGCCAGCAGCTTGAGGGCCCTAAATCAGCCCCAGCATTTT	CASSLRALNQPQHF
TRBJ1-3	.	TRBV30	hyperexpanded	TGTGCCTGGAAGCGGGACCCGGTAAACACCATATATTTT	CAWKRDPVNTIYF
TRBJ2-5	TRBD2	TRBV29-1	.	TGCAGCGTAACACCGGCGGGGGGCCGACTCCTGGGGGAGACCCAGTACTTC	CSVTPAGGRLLGETQYF
TRBJ2-3	.	TRBV5-1	few	TGCGCCAGCAGCTTGGAACCTGAAGCGGCTAGCACAGATACGCAGTATTTT	CASSLEPEAASTDTQYF
TRBJ2-1	.	TRBV28	.	TGTGCCAGCAGTCCGGCGGTCTCCTCTGTATTCAATGAGCAGTTCTTC	CASSPAVSSVFNEQFF
TRBJ1-1	TRBD1	TRBV5-1	.	TGCGCCAGCAGTTCGGACAGGGGGTCTTGGGACACTGAAGCTTTCTTT	CASSSDRGSWDTEAFF
TRBJ2-3	TRBD1	TRBV28	.	TGTGCCAGCAGTCCCGGCCCAGGACAGGGGGGTTTCACAGATACGCAGTATTTT	CASSPGPGQGGFTDTQYF
TRBJ1-6	.	TRBV9	large	TGTGCCAGCAGTGACCTGGTCCTCGAGGATGATTCACCCCTCCACTTT	CASSDLVLEDDSPLHF
TRBJ2-6	TRBD2	TRBV19	.	TGTGCCAGTAGTACACTCGGGGGGGCAGGGCGCTCTGGGGCCAACGTCCTGACTTTC	CASSTLGGAGRSGANVLTF
TRBJ1-1	.	TRBV23-1	few	TGCGCCAGCAGCCCCGGACGGAACACTGAAGCTTTCTTT	CASSPGRNTEAFF
TRBJ1-2	.	TRBV29-1	.	TGCAGCGTTGAACAACGGCAGGACTACGGCTACACCTTC	CSVEQRQDYGYTF
TRBJ1-1	.	TRBV6-8	.	TGTGCCAGCAGTGATGTGGTGAACACTGAAGCTTTCTTT	CASSDVVNTEAFF
TRBJ2-4	.	TRBV7-5	few	TGTGCCAGCAGCTTAGCAGGGGTAGCCAACATTCAGTACTTC	CASSLAGVANIQYF
TRBJ2-7	.	TRBV28	.	TGTGCCAGCAGTCCCCGCCCCCGGCGGGATCGAGGCGACGAGCAGTACTTC	CASSPRPRRDRGDEQYF
TRBJ2-7	TRBD2	TRBV6-8	few	TGTGCCAGCAGTTCAATTCTAGCGGGGGGTCGGAATGAGCAGTACTTC	CASSSILAGGRNEQYF
TRBJ1-2	TRBD1	TRBV19	.	TGTGCCAGTAGTCTAACAGGGGGCGCATCAGGCTATGGCTACACCTTC	CASSLTGGASGYGYTF
TRBJ2-3	TRBD2	TRBV10-2	once	TGCGCCAGCAGTGAGTCTGGGACTAGCGGGGGGTACACAGATACGCAGTATTTT	CASSESGTSGGYTDTQYF
TRBJ1-1	.	TRBV30	.	TGTGCCTGGAGTAGGCTGAACACTGAAGCTTTCTTT	CAWSRLNTEAFF